This T cell receptor beta chain was profiled in a study of blood T cell repertoires in COVID-19. Whole-study context: Sites in the United States, Italy and Spain provided acute and convalescent COVID-19 samples. Sources were T cells, B-cell-depleted T cells, or PBMCs; the material itself was cDNA or gDNA.

Seattle patient enrollment occurred during active infection, with longitudinal follow-up thereafter. This clone was seen a single time. Per the original data handling: Scientists estimated how many nucleated cells there were by amplifying reference gene primers. Profiled with immunoSEQ multiplex PCR; TCRdb holds only in-frame clones, not every one. V and J calls and clone size are as listed in that table; D and trimming were resolved from the DNA. The sample lists 400,000 to 450,000 clones; roughly 90% were seen once. This TCR derives from a man aged 18 to 29 with COVID-19, enrolled during active disease. Input material: peripheral blood.

The CDR3, as DNA: TGTGCCACCAGTCATAATCTCCGGGGGATAGGCCGGGCGGGTAACACTGAAGCTTTCTTT. Translating it yields CATSHNLRGIGRAGNTEAFF. This chain connects TRBV24-1 to TRBJ1-1, with D perhaps matching TRBD1 (5 bases). The CDR3 runs 20 residues. V shed 6 bases and J shed 2 bases, with 30 bases lying between them. CDR1 and CDR2 (germline): KGHDR, SFDVKD.